The source of this T cell receptor beta chain is a study of molecular identifiers for immune sequencing clone quantification (dated by TCRdb to the late 2010s). The study in broad terms: For a replicate experiment, RNA from approximately 20,000 or 100,000 naive CD8 T cells was divided into five aliquots, and four of the five aliquots were sequenced. This methods study benchmarked molecular-identifier clustering-based TCR repertoire sequencing (MIDCIRS) and TCR RNA copy counting, using CD8 T cells to do so. Paper-wide results and their limitations: When barcode sub-clustering was not used, chimeric consensus sequences inflated TCR diversity, with chimeras reaching as high as 47%. Naive libraries contained spiked-in Jurkat TCR RNA (approximately ten copies' worth), which is not part of the donor repertoire. Clones above 20 RNA copies held over 98% of molecules in CMV-specific effector cells but under 1% in naive cells. Spiked-in Jurkat TCR RNA equal to a single cell's worth was reported to be detectable even within one million naive CD8 T cells. Highly expanded clone sizes could be underestimated if identical TCR molecules share a barcode. Modeling gave roughly 2.9 recovered TCR RNA copies per cell versus approximately 9 by digital PCR, implying approximately 30% capture efficiency.

The library was generated by PCR. The sample was run on a NextSeq 500. Bulk TCR libraries were prepared as previously described, using TCR primers listed in Table S5. The Qiagen AllPrep DNA/RNA kit was used to purify total RNA. Before analysis, reads from multiple sequencing runs of the same library were pooled. In the paper's pipeline: Reads were retained only if their TCR constant sequence matched exactly, and those retained reads were trimmed to 150 nt and grouped according to their 12-nt molecular barcodes. Reads inside each barcode group were sub-clustered using a 15% Levenshtein threshold, and a quality-weighted consensus sequence was constructed for each RNA molecule. Non-functional sequences were removed, as were lower-count sequences one edit away from another. Based on a fit of two negative binomial distributions, barcode sub-clusters having less than 20% of the maximum read count were discarded. The public reads were reprocessed in TCRdb via fastp at Q25 and MiXCR, keeping in-frame beta chains. Rows matching on CDR3 protein sequence are summarized as one entry with the most common DNA and genes. The authors' filters were not applied to this entry. Recorded for this sample are tens of thousands of distinct CDR3 sequences; 24% of them occurred a single time. In total, the top ten clones hold just under 1% of the sample.

The CDR3 contains 16 residues, cysteine and phenylalanine counted. The retained sequence is limited to the CDR3, 48 bases, with the frame set at the first base. Trimming takes 4 bases off V and 4 bases off J; junction bases not matched to a gene: 10. The germline V gene sets CDR1 to SQVTM and CDR2 to ANQGSEA. Libraries of naive CD8 T cells were built from anywhere between about 17,000 and 1,000,000 sorted cells, with 10%, 30% or 50% of the purified RNA used. Naive CD8 T cells were FACS-sorted as CD8+CD4-CCR7+CD45RA+ on a BD FACSAria II into RLT Plus buffer. Around 11 TCR copies' worth of Jurkat RNA were spiked into about 20,000-1,100,000 naive CD8 T cell samples to test detection sensitivity. Enrichment of CD8 T cells was performed with RosetteSep CD8+ T Cell Enrichment Cocktail and Ficoll-Paque, after which ACK red cell lysis was carried out. This clonotype was counted ten times or more. The target of this receptor is not known. Base qualities are not recorded, but no much larger clone differs from it by a single base.

The receptor chain draws on TRBV29-1 and TRBJ2-2, with TRBD2 matching 9 junction bases. Specimen: naive CD8+ T cells from blood, with Jurkat cell RNA spiked in. The cell subset or site label here, explained by the study, means: FACS-sorted CD8+CD4-CCR7+CD45RA+ naive T cells. This clonotype was obtained from a human donor in good health. Some libraries in this study had Jurkat cell RNA spiked in. The CDR3 in this case is CSVVVTSGNPTGELFF. The DNA is TGCAGCGTTGTCGTGACTAGCGGAAACCCCACCGGGGAGCTGTTTTTT.